This T cell receptor beta chain was retrieved from a study of beta chain features in type 1 diabetes. Broader study findings: Insertions at VDJ junctions were less frequent in type 1 diabetes patients. These patients also deleted more nucleotides at the same junctions. Whether HLA type influences TCRB rearrangement remained unresolved here.

This clone was found a few times. Its antigen remains unidentified. V was clipped by 4 bases and J by 8 bases, with 9 bases between them. Germline CDR1 DFQATT, CDR2 SNEGSKA (reference sequence). This CDR3 is built from 11 residues. As every portion of the isolated RNA was reverse transcribed, the sequencing read expressed TCRB transcripts. Clones were sequenced by immunoSEQ multiplex PCR, and TCRdb holds only the in-frame ones, with some missing. The sample carries about half a million clones, around 30% recorded once. J is TRBJ2-4 and V is TRBV20-1, with D possibly matching TRBD1 (5 bases). Input material: naive CD4+ T cells from blood. This clonotype was obtained from a man in his late teens or twenties in good health. CDR3 bases: TGCAGTGCTAATATCAGGGACATTCAGTACTTC. Residues: CSANIRDIQYF.